This T cell receptor (beta chain) was recorded in a study of blood T cell repertoires in COVID-19. Study background: Acute and convalescent COVID-19 specimens originated in the United States, Italy and Spain.

Clinical history reported by participants formed the basis on which cohorts were assigned. What the recovered Cohort 3 donors had was two negative PCRs, clearance, or symptom resolution. Per the germline V gene, CDR1 is SGHNT and CDR2 is YYREEE (reference sequence). The CDR3 sequence is 16 residues long. V lost 4 bases and J lost 1; bases outside the gene matches: 8. In the original analysis: Reference gene primer amplification in the assay estimated nucleated cell counts. Generated by immunoSEQ multiplex PCR, the TCRdb table keeps only in-frame clones and is missing some. That table is the source of V, J and clone size, and D and trimming were worked out from the DNA. The table lists roughly 380,000 clones, roughly 87% of them singletons.

This TCR was sampled from a woman aged 25 to 39 who had recovered from COVID-19. J is TRBJ2-3 and V is TRBV5-4; the match to TRBD2 covers 8 bases. Sequenced input: PBMCs or T cells enriched from blood (not recorded which). DNA of the CDR3: TGTGCCAGCAGCAAAGACGGGGGGGCCGGCACAGATACGCAGTATTTT. Translating gives CASSKDGGAGTDTQYF.